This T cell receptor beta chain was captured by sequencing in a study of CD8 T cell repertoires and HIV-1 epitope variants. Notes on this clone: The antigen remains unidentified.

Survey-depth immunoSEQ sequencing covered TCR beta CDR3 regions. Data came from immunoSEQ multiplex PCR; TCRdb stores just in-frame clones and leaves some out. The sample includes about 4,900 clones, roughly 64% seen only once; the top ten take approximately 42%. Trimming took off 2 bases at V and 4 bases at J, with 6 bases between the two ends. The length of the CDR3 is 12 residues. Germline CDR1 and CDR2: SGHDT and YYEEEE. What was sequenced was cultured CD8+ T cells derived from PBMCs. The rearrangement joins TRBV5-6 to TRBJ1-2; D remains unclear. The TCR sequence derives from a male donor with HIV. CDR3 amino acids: CASSLDTYGYTF. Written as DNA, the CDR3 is TGTGCCAGCAGCTTAGACACCTATGGCTACACCTTC.